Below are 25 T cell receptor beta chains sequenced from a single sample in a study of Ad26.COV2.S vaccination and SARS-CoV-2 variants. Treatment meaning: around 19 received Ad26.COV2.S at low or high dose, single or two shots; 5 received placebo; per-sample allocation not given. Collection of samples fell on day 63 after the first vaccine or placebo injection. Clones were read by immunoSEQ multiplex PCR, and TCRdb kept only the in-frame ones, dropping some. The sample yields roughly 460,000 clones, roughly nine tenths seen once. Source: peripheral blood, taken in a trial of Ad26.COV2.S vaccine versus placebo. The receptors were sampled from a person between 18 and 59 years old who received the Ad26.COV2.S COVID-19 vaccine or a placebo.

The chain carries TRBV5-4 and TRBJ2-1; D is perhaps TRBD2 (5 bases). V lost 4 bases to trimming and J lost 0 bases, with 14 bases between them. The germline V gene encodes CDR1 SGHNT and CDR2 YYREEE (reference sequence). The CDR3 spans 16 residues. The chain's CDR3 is CASSLLAPSSYNEQFF. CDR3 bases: TGTGCCAGCAGCCTGCTAGCCCCCAGCTCCTACAATGAGCAGTTCTTC.

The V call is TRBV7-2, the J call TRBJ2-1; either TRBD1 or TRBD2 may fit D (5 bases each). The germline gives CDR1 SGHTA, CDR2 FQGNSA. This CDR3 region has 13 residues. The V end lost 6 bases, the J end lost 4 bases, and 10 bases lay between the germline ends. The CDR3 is CASSRDRYNEQFF. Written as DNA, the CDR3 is TGTGCCAGCAGTCGGGACCGATACAATGAGCAGTTCTTC. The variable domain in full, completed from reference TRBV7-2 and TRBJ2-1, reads GAGVSQSPSNKVTEKGKDVELRCDPISGHTALYWYRQSLGQGLEFLIYFQGNSAPDKSGLPSDRFSAERTGGSVSTLTIQRTQQEDSAVYLCASSRDRYNEQFFGPGTRLTVL.

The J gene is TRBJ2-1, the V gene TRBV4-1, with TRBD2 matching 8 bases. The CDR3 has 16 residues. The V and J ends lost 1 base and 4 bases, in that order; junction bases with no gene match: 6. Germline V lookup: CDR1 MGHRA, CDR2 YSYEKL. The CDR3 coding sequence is TGCGCCAGCAGCCAAGTGGAGCGGGGGCGGTACAATGAGCAGTTCTTC. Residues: CASSQVERGRYNEQFF.

The CDR3 region has the DNA TGTGCCAGCAGCTTATTCCCACGGCAACTAGCGGGAGGTATGAATGAGCAGTTCTTC. Its protein product is CASSLFPRQLAGGMNEQFF. J is TRBJ2-1 and V is TRBV11-2; 12 bases are a match to TRBD2. CDR3 length equals 19 residues. CDR1 and CDR2 (germline): SGHAT, FQNNGV. Trimming removed 2 bases from V and 7 bases from J; junction bases left unmatched: 15. Complete variable domain (other parts from reference TRBV11-2 and TRBJ2-1): EAGVAQSPRYKIIEKRQSVAFWCNPISGHATLYWYQQILGQGPKLLIQFQNNGVVDDSQLPKDRFSAERLKGVDSTLKIQPAKLEDSAVYLCASSLFPRQLAGGMNEQFFGPGTRLTVL.

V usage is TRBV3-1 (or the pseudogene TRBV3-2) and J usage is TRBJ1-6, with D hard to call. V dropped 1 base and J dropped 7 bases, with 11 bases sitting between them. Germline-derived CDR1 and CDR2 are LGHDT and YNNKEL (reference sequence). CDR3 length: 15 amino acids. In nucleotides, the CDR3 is TGTGCCAGCAGCCAAGGGCCCTCGGGGAATTCACCCCTCCACTTT. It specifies CASSQGPSGNSPLHF.

CDR3 nucleotides: TGTGCCAGCTCACCACTTGACAGGGCGAGCTCTGGAAACACCATATATTTT. It translates to CASSPLDRASSGNTIYF. The J gene is TRBJ1-3, the V gene TRBV18; TRBD1 matches at 7 bases. J was trimmed by 0 bases and V by 1 base; bases with no gene match: 6. Germline CDR1 KGHSH, CDR2 LQKENI. The CDR3 covers 17 residues.

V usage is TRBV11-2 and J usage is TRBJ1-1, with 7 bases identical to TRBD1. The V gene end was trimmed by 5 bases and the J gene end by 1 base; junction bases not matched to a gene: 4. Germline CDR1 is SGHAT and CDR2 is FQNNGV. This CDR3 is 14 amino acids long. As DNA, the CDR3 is TGTGCCAGCAGCGCCCGGACAGGGAACACTGAAGCTTTCTTT. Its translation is CASSARTGNTEAFF.

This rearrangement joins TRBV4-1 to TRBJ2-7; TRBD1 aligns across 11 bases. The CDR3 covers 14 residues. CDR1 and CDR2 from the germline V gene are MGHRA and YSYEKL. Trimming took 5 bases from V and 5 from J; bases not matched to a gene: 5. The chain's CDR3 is CASSEGQGVNEQYF. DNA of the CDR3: TGCGCCAGCAGCGAGGGACAGGGGGTTAACGAGCAGTACTTC.

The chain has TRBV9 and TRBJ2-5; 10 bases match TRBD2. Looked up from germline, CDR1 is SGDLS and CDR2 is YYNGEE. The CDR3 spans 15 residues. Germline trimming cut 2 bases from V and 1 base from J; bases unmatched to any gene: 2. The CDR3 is CASSVTSGSQETQYF. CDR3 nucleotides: TGTGCCAGCAGCGTGACTAGCGGGTCCCAAGAGACCCAGTACTTC.

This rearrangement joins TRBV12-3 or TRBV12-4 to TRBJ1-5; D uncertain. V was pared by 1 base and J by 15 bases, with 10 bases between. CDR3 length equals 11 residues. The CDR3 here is CASSLGQALHF. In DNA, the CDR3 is TGTGCCAGCAGTTTAGGCCAGGCCTTGCATTTT.

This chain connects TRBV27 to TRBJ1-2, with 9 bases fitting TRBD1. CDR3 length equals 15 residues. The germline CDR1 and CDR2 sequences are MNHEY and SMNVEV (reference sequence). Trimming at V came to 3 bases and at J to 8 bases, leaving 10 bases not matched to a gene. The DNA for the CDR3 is TGTGCCAGCAGTTTTGTATCGGGACAGGGTTTCGGCTACACCTTC. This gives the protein CASSFVSGQGFGYTF.

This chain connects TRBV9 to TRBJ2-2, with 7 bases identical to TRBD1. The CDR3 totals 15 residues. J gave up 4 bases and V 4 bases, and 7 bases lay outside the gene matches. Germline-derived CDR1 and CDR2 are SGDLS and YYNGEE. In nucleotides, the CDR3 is TGTGCCAGCAGCCCCGACAGGGAGAGCACCGGGGAGCTGTTTTTT. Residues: CASSPDRESTGELFF.

CDR3 nucleotide sequence: TGTGCCAGCAGTTACTCGAGGACTAATCAGCCCCAGCATTTT. As protein: CASSYSRTNQPQHF. The V and J genes are TRBV6-5 and TRBJ1-5; D is ambiguous. The CDR3 totals 14 residues. The germline V gene has CDR1 MNHEY and CDR2 SVGAGI. Deletions cut 0 bases from V and 4 bases from J, with 7 bases between.

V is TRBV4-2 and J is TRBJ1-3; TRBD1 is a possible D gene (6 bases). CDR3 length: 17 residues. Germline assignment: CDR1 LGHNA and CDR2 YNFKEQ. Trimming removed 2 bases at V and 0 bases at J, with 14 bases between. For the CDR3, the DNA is TGTGCCAGCAGCCAACCGGACAGAGTCATCTCTGGAAACACCATATATTTT. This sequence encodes CASSQPDRVISGNTIYF.

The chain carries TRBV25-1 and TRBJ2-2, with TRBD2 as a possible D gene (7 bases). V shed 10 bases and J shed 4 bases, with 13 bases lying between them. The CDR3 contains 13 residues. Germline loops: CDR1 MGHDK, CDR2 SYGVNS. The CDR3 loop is CATVGGPTGELFF. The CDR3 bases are TGTGCCACCGTCGGGGGGCCCACCGGGGAGCTGTTTTTT.

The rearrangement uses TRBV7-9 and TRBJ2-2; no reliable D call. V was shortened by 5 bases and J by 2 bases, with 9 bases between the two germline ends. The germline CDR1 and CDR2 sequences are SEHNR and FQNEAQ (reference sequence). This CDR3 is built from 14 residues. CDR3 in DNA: TGTGCCAGCAGCGTCACAAGAAACACCGGGGAGCTGTTTTTT. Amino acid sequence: CASSVTRNTGELFF.

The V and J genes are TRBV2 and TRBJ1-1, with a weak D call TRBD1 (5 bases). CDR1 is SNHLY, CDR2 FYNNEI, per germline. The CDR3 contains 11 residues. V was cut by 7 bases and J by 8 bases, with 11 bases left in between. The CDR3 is CASNRDGEAFF. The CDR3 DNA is TGTGCCAGCAACCGGGACGGCGAAGCTTTCTTT.

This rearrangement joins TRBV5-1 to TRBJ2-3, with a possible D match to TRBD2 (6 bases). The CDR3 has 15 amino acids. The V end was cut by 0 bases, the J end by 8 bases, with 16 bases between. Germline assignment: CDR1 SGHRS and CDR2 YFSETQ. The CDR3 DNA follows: TGCGCCAGCAGCTTGGCGGGAGAATATGAGAGTACGCAGTATTTT. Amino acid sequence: CASSLAGEYESTQYF.

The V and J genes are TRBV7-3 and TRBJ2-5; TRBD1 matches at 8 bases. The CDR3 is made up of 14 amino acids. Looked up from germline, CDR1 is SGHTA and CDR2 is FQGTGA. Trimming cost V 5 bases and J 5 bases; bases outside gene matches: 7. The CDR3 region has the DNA TGTGCCAGCAGCGTCTATGGACAGGGTGAGACCCAGTACTTC. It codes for CASSVYGQGETQYF.

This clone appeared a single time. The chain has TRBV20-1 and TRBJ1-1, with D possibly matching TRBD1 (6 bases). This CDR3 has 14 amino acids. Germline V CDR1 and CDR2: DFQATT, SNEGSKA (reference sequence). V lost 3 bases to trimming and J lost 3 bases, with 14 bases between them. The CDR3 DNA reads TGCAGTGCTAGTTTGGGGGCGGGAGACACTGAAGCTTTCTTT. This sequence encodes CSASLGAGDTEAFF.

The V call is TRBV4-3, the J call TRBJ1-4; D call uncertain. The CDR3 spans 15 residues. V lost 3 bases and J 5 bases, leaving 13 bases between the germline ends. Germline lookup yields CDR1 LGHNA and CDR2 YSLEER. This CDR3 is CASSHVEGSNEKLFF. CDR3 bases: TGCGCCAGCAGCCACGTCGAGGGCAGCAATGAAAAACTGTTTTTT.

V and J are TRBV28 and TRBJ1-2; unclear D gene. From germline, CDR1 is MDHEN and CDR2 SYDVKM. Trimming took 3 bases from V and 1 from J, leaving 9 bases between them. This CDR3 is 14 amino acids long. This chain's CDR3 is CASSLGADNYGYTF. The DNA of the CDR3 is TGTGCCAGCAGTTTGGGCGCCGATAACTATGGCTACACCTTC.

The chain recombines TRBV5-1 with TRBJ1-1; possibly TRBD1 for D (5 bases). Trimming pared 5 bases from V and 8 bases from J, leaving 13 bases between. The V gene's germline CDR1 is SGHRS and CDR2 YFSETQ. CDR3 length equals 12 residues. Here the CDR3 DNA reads TGCGCCAGCAGTTTTGGGACGGACGAAGCTTTCTTT. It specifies CASSFGTDEAFF.

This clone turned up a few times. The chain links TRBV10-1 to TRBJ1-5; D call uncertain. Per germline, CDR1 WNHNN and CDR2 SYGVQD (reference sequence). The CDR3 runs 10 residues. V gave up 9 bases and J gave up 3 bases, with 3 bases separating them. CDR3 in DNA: TGCGCCAGATTCAATCAGCCCCAGCATTTT. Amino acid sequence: CARFNQPQHF.

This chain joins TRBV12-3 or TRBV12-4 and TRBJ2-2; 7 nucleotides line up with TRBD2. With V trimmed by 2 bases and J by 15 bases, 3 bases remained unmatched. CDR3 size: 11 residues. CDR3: CASSLSGRVFF. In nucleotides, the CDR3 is TGTGCCAGCAGTTTATCGGGGAGGGTGTTTTTT.